A single sample is the source of the 22 T cell receptor beta chains below, sequenced in a study of shared clonotypes between healthy human individuals. Here immunoSEQ multiplex PCR was the method, and the copy in TCRdb shows in-frame clones only, minus some. The table lists around 2.5 million clones, 80% to 95% of them singletons. Sequencing input: naive CD4+ T cells from PBMCs. Subset reported: CD45RA+ positively selected. Receptor source: a man aged 18-30 years in good health. Some clones in this sample may be carry-over from other donors' samples.

This chain uses TRBV11-3 with TRBJ2-7; 10 positions match TRBD1. Germline V lookup: CDR1 SGHNT, CDR2 YENEEA. There are 14 residues in the CDR3. V lost 5 bases, J lost 6 bases, and 7 bases stayed unmatched. CDR3 nucleotides: TGTGCCAGCAGCCCAAGACAGGGGGCAGGCGAGCAGTACTTC. Its protein product is CASSPRQGAGEQYF.

The chain uses TRBV25-1 and TRBJ2-1; D call uncertain. Per germline, CDR1 MGHDK and CDR2 SYGVNS. V lost 6 bases and J 9 bases, leaving 12 bases between the germline ends. The CDR3 is made up of 12 amino acids. The CDR3 protein is CASRIGNLEQFF. The CDR3 nucleotides are TGTGCCAGCAGGATCGGTAACCTTGAGCAGTTCTTC.

The chain joins TRBV28 to TRBJ1-2; no clear D. The V gene lost 2 bases and the J gene lost 4 bases, with 8 bases spanning the gap. In germline, CDR1 is MDHEN, CDR2 SYDVKM. The CDR3 totals 13 residues. CDR3 region: CASSLVLLYGYTF. The DNA for the CDR3 is TGTGCCAGCAGTTTAGTCCTCCTCTATGGCTACACCTTC.

The V gene is TRBV2, the J gene TRBJ2-5; TRBD1 might be the D (6 bases). The CDR3 has 21 amino acids. Trimming took 6 bases from V and 1 from J, leaving 33 bases between them. The germline V gene has CDR1 SNHLY and CDR2 FYNNEI. The CDR3 sequence is CASSPTGTYTGRGSFQETQYF. In nucleotides, the CDR3 is TGTGCCAGCAGCCCCACCGGGACCTATACAGGCAGGGGAAGTTTCCAAGAGACCCAGTACTTC.

This clone has a single count. The chain is built from TRBV30 and TRBJ2-5, with D uncertain. The CDR3 consists of 12 residues. With 0 bases removed from V and 9 bases from J, the gap between germline ends came to 11 bases. Germline V lookup: CDR1 GTSNPN, CDR2 SVGIG (reference sequence). The CDR3 sequence: CAWSVSLKAQYF. The DNA of the CDR3 is TGTGCCTGGAGTGTATCCCTTAAGGCCCAGTACTTC.

J is TRBJ2-5 and V is TRBV29-1, with 12 bases aligning to TRBD1. Germline assignment: CDR1 SQVTM and CDR2 ANQGSEA. The junction had 5 bases not matched to a gene; V was cut back by 5 bases and J by 4 bases. The CDR3 contains 14 residues. DNA for the CDR3: TGCAGCGTTATCCGGGACAGGGGGCGAGAGACCCAGTACTTC. It specifies CSVIRDRGRETQYF.

The genes are TRBV30 and TRBJ2-1; the match to TRBD2 covers 12 bases. Germline CDR1 and CDR2: GTSNPN and SVGIG (reference sequence). This CDR3 has 18 residues. With V trimmed by 5 bases and J by 7 bases, 18 bases remained unmatched. CDR3: CAWDNLRTSGISWNEQFF. The DNA of the CDR3 is TGTGCCTGGGACAACTTACGGACTAGCGGGATCAGTTGGAATGAGCAGTTCTTC.

CDR3 in amino acids: CASSFDPNTGELFF. The CDR3 DNA follows: TGTGCCAGCAGCTTTGACCCGAACACCGGGGAGCTGTTTTTT. The chain links TRBV5-5 to TRBJ2-2; D is ambiguous. The CDR3 is 14 residues long. Trimming removed 2 bases from V and 0 bases from J, with 5 bases in between. Looked up from germline, CDR1 is SGHKS and CDR2 is YYEKEE (reference sequence).

The chain joins TRBV6-1 to TRBJ2-2; D might be TRBD2 (6 bases). V lost 1 base, J lost 1 base, and 10 bases lay in between. CDR1 and CDR2 (germline): MNHNS, SASEGT. The CDR3 totals 16 residues. CDR3 sequence (DNA): TGTGCCAGCAGTGAAGGGCTAGCGCAGAACACCGGGGAGCTGTTTTTT. Residues: CASSEGLAQNTGELFF.

The chain carries TRBV28 and TRBJ2-1; perhaps TRBD2 as D (5 bases). The CDR3 has 16 amino acids. Germline V gene sequence: CDR1 MDHEN, CDR2 SYDVKM. Trimming removed 3 bases at V and 4 bases at J, with 16 bases between. This CDR3 is CASSLGRGYLYNEQFF. CDR3 coding DNA: TGTGCCAGCAGTTTGGGGAGAGGGTATCTTTACAATGAGCAGTTCTTC.

The rearrangement uses TRBV28 and TRBJ2-3, with D tentatively TRBD1 (5 bases). The CDR3 extends over 13 amino acids. With 6 bases removed from V and 3 bases from J, the gap between germline ends came to 10 bases. Germline assignment: CDR1 MDHEN and CDR2 SYDVKM. The chain's CDR3 is CASRDTLTDTQYF. CDR3 DNA sequence: TGTGCCAGCAGGGACACACTAACAGATACGCAGTATTTT.

The chain carries TRBV2 and TRBJ2-7; TRBD1 matches at 8 bases. CDR3 length: 15 residues. Germline CDR1 reads SNHLY; CDR2 reads FYNNEI. J lost 3 bases, V lost 4 bases, and 8 bases had no gene match. CDR3 amino acids: CASSVRQGIDYEQYF. The CDR3 DNA reads as TGTGCCAGCAGTGTTAGACAGGGGATAGACTACGAGCAGTACTTC.

The chain joins TRBV11-2 to TRBJ1-3; D might be TRBD1 (6 bases). CDR1 and CDR2 (germline): SGHAT, FQNNGV. The CDR3 runs to 16 residues. V was shortened by 10 bases and J by 0 bases, with 19 bases between the two germline ends. The CDR3 here is CATSTGVLSSGNTIYF. The CDR3 nucleotides are TGTGCCACCTCGACAGGAGTACTTAGCTCTGGAAACACCATATATTTT.

The J gene is TRBJ2-3, the V gene TRBV28, with 9 bases matching TRBD2. J lost 0 bases, V lost 7 bases, and 8 bases had no gene match. Per germline, CDR1 MDHEN and CDR2 SYDVKM. This CDR3 comprises 16 residues. As DNA, the CDR3 is TGTGCCAGCACCCCGACTAGCGGCCCTAGCACAGATACGCAGTATTTT. This encodes CASTPTSGPSTDTQYF.

V and J are TRBV11-2 and TRBJ1-5; 8 bases align to TRBD1. This CDR3 region has 17 residues. Trimming cost V 1 base and J 16 bases; bases outside gene matches: 21. CDR1 and CDR2 (germline): SGHAT, FQNNGV. CDR3 sequence (DNA): TGTGCCAGCAGCTTAGGGACCGACGAGGTGGGACAGGAGAAAAAACATTTT. Its translation: CASSLGTDEVGQEKKHF.

This clone is a singleton in its sample. The gene calls are TRBV28 and TRBJ2-2; the D is unclear. CDR1 and CDR2 (germline): MDHEN, SYDVKM. With 2 bases removed from V and 9 bases from J, the gap between germline ends came to 4 bases. The CDR3 sequence is 11 residues long. CDR3 sequence reads: CASSLNRELFF. CDR3 DNA sequence: TGTGCCAGCAGTTTAAACAGGGAGCTGTTTTTT.

The gene calls are TRBV19 and TRBJ2-2; maybe TRBD2 (5 bases). Germline V CDR1 and CDR2: LNHDA, SQIVND (reference sequence). The CDR3 sequence is 15 residues long. Trimming took off 4 bases at V and 7 bases at J, with 16 bases between the two ends. CDR3 protein: CASSTAGTPGGELFF. CDR3 coding DNA: TGTGCCAGTAGTACCGCGGGCACCCCGGGCGGGGAGCTGTTTTTT.

This rearrangement joins TRBV5-1 to TRBJ2-7, with D possibly matching TRBD2 (6 bases). This CDR3 has 16 amino acids. V was pared by 0 bases and J by 5 bases, with 18 bases between. The V gene's germline CDR1 is SGHRS and CDR2 YFSETQ. The CDR3 sequence is CASSLATRGSRHEQYF. DNA of the CDR3: TGCGCCAGCAGCTTGGCCACCCGGGGGTCTCGCCACGAGCAGTACTTC. Looking up the rest from reference TRBV5-1 and TRBJ2-7 gives the full variable domain: KAGVTQTPRYLIKTRGQQVTLSCSPISGHRSVSWYQQTPGQGLQFLFEYFSETQRNKGNFPGRFSGRQFSNSRSEMNVSTLELGDSALYLCASSLATRGSRHEQYFGPGTRLTVT.

This chain uses TRBV5-1 with TRBJ2-7; 9 positions agree with TRBD2. Germline lookup yields CDR1 SGHRS and CDR2 YFSETQ. V gave up 2 bases and J gave up 3 bases; unmatched junction bases: 6. The CDR3 consists of 15 residues. The CDR3 bases are TGCGCCAGCAGCTTTGCGGTAGCGGGAGACTACGAGCAGTACTTC. Encoded protein: CASSFAVAGDYEQYF.

This chain joins TRBV5-1 and TRBJ1-4, with D possibly being TRBD1 (6 bases). This CDR3 comprises 14 residues. The V gene's germline CDR1 is SGHRS and CDR2 YFSETQ. Trimming removed 3 bases from V and 8 bases from J, with 14 bases in between. The CDR3 region is CASSSDRKGEKLFF. The CDR3 coding sequence is TGCGCCAGCAGCTCAGACAGGAAGGGGGAAAAACTGTTTTTT.

This clone was observed once. The CDR3 protein is CASSRLDNAYEQYF. The CDR3, as DNA: TGCGCCAGCAGCCGTTTGGACAACGCCTACGAGCAGTACTTC. The chain combines TRBV5-1 with TRBJ2-7, with D tentatively TRBD1 (5 bases). Germline V gene data show CDR1 as SGHRS and CDR2 as YFSETQ. V was pared by 4 bases and J by 2 bases, with 13 bases between. The CDR3 has 14 residues.

J is TRBJ2-5 and V is TRBV5-1; D gene unclear. This CDR3 contains 14 residues. Germline V gene data show CDR1 as SGHRS and CDR2 as YFSETQ. V dropped 3 bases and J dropped 5 bases, with 14 bases sitting between them. The CDR3 reads CASSYRQAAETQYF. Written as DNA, the CDR3 is TGCGCCAGCAGCTACCGTCAGGCAGCCGAGACCCAGTACTTC.